The present TCR beta chain was sequenced within a study of blood T cell repertoires in COVID-19. V lost 4 bases, J lost 0 bases, and 12 bases lay in between. CDR3 size: 16 residues. The germline gives CDR1 LNHNV, CDR2 YYDKDF (reference sequence). Clones were sequenced by immunoSEQ multiplex PCR, and TCRdb holds only the in-frame ones, with some missing. The table shows roughly 250,000 clones, with 88% occurring only once. This receptor was identified in a man aged 55 to 69 who had recovered from COVID-19. The V gene is TRBV15, the J gene TRBJ1-4, with D possibly being TRBD1 (5 bases). The material sequenced was peripheral blood. CDR3 region: CATSKGRWATNEKLFF. DNA of the CDR3: TGTGCCACCAGCAAGGGGCGTTGGGCAACTAATGAAAAACTGTTTTTT.